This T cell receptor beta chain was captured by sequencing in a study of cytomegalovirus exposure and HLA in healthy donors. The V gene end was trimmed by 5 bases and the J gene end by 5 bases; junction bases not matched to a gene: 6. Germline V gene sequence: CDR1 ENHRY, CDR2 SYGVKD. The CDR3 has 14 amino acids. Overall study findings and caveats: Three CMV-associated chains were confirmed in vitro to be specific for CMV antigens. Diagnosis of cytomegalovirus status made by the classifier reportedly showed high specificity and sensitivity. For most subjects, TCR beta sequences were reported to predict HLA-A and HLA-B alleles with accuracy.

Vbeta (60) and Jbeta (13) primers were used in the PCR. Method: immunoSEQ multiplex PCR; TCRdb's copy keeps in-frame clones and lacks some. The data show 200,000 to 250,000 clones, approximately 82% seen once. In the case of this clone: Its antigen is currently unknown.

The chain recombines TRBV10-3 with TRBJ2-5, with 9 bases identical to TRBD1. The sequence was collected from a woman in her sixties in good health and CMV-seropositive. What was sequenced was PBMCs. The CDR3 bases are TGTGCCATCAGTTACCGGGACAGGGACGAGACCCAGTACTTC. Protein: CAISYRDRDETQYF.